These 11 T cell receptor beta chains came from one sample sequenced in a study of T cells in Graves' hyperthyroidism and ophthalmopathy. Amplification of TCR beta CDR3 regions used RNA as the template. The primer set for the first-round RT-PCR of the TCR CDR3 was HTBI. Using its own MiXCR run on the multiplex PCR reads, TCRdb lists one record per CDR3 protein. This table has 660,000 or so distinct CDR3 sequences, more than 20% appearing once. The sequenced sample was blood. These receptors originate from a young man with Graves' ophthalmopathy.

This clonotype was counted many times. V usage is TRBV27 and J usage is TRBJ2-7, with D tentatively TRBD1 (6 bases). Germline CDR1 reads MNHEY; CDR2 reads SMNVEV (reference sequence). V lost 6 bases and J 2 bases, leaving 14 bases between the germline ends. This CDR3 has 14 residues. The CDR3 here is CASRRQVTAYEQYF. The DNA of the CDR3 is TGTGCCAGCAGACGACAGGTCACCGCCTACGAGCAGTACTTC.

Ten or more counts support this clonotype. This chain connects TRBV20-1 to TRBJ2-5; 8 nucleotides match TRBD1. The germline CDR1 and CDR2 sequences are DFQATT and SNEGSKA (reference sequence). CDR3 length equals 12 residues. Trimming cost V 3 bases and J 4 bases; bases outside gene matches: 1. The CDR3 region is CSASTGGETQYF. CDR3 sequence (DNA): TGCAGTGCTAGTACAGGGGGAGAGACCCAGTACTTC.

This clonotype was observed a few times. V usage is TRBV6-1 and J usage is TRBJ1-1; weak D call: TRBD1 (5 bases). Germline lookup yields CDR1 MNHNS and CDR2 SASEGT. This CDR3 comprises 13 residues. The V end lost 8 bases, the J end lost 4 bases, and 14 bases lay between the germline ends. The CDR3 DNA reads TGTGCCAGCGTCTGGCTGGGGGGCACTGAAGCTTTCTTT. Amino acids: CASVWLGGTEAFF.

V usage is TRBV30 and J usage is TRBJ2-1; 12 bases match TRBD2. After removal of 5 bases from V and 8 bases from J, the junction contained 7 bases not matched to a gene. Germline V lookup: CDR1 GTSNPN, CDR2 SVGIG (reference sequence). This CDR3 has 14 amino acids. CDR3 amino acids: CAWSPGTSGYEQFF. The CDR3 DNA follows: TGTGCCTGGTCCCCCGGGACTAGCGGGTATGAGCAGTTCTTC.

The sample holds a few counts of this clonotype. J is TRBJ2-2 and V is TRBV3-1; 8 nucleotides agree with TRBD2. The CDR3 extends over 18 amino acids. CDR1 is LGHDT and CDR2 is YNNKEL in the germline V gene (reference sequence). V trimming: 5 bases; J trimming: 4 bases; junction bases outside the gene matches: 15. The CDR3 protein is CASSLSSSGWKPTGELFF. CDR3 sequence (DNA): TGTGCCAGCAGCTTGAGTTCTAGCGGGTGGAAACCCACCGGGGAGCTGTTTTTT.

This clonotype has just a few counts. This chain uses TRBV20-1 with TRBJ2-1, with 9 positions matching TRBD2. After removal of 4 bases from V and 1 base from J, the junction contained 2 bases not matched to a gene. Germline V lookup: CDR1 DFQATT, CDR2 SNEGSKA (reference sequence). The CDR3 runs to 14 residues. In DNA, the CDR3 is TGCAGTGCTACGCTAGCGGGATCCTACAATGAGCAGTTCTTC. Amino acid sequence: CSATLAGSYNEQFF.

This clonotype has a handful of counts. V usage is TRBV10-3 and J usage is TRBJ2-1; TRBD2 matches at 7 bases. With V trimmed by 4 bases and J by 7 bases, 10 bases remained unmatched. There are 15 residues in the CDR3. Germline assignment: CDR1 ENHRY and CDR2 SYGVKD. CDR3 protein: CAISGRDYAGNEQFF. The CDR3 coding sequence is TGTGCCATCAGTGGTCGGGACTACGCTGGGAATGAGCAGTTCTTC.

In this sample, this clonotype turned up a few times. The chain carries TRBV28 and TRBJ2-7; TRBD1 agrees at 10 bases. Germline V lookup: CDR1 MDHEN, CDR2 SYDVKM. The J segment lost 5 bases and the V segment lost 11 bases, leaving 6 bases of the junction unmatched. The CDR3 totals 12 residues. The CDR3 nucleotides read TGTGCCGGGGGACAGGGGCTCCACGAGCAGTACTTC. It encodes CAGGQGLHEQYF.

Only a few counts were recorded for this clonotype. The chain carries TRBV6-5 and TRBJ2-4; D may be TRBD2 (6 bases). Germline V lookup: CDR1 MNHEY, CDR2 SVGAGI. V dropped 2 bases and J dropped 6 bases, with 17 bases sitting between them. The CDR3 spans 16 residues. CDR3 in amino acids: CASSYPSGTGGNIQYF. The CDR3 DNA reads TGTGCCAGCAGTTACCCCTCGGGGACCGGGGGAAACATTCAGTACTTC.

V is TRBV29-1 and J is TRBJ2-7; perhaps D is TRBD1 or TRBD2 (5 bases each). Germline-derived CDR1 and CDR2 are SQVTM and ANQGSEA. This CDR3 contains 12 residues. V lost 4 bases and J 6 bases, leaving 13 bases between the germline ends. The CDR3 nucleotides read TGCAGCGTTGTGTGGGACCGTACCGAGCAGTACTTC. This gives the protein CSVVWDRTEQYF.

A few counts support this clonotype. The rearrangement joins TRBV3-1 to TRBJ2-1; D remains unclear. Germline CDR1 LGHDT, CDR2 YNNKEL (reference sequence). Trimming shortened V by 0 bases and J by 0 bases, and 9 bases separated the two germline ends. The CDR3 spans 16 residues. CDR3 loop: CASSQDEAPSYNEQFF. CDR3 nucleotides: TGTGCCAGCAGCCAAGACGAGGCCCCCTCCTACAATGAGCAGTTCTTC.